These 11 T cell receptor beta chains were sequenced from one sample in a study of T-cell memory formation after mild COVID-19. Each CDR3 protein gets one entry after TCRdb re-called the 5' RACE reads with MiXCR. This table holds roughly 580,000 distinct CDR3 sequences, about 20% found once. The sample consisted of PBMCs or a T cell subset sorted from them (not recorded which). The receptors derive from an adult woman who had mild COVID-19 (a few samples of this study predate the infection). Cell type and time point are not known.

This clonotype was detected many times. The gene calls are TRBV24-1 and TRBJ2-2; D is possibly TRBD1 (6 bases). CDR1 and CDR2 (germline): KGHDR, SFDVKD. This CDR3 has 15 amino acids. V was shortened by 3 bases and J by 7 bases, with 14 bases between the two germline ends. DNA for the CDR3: TGTGCCACCAGTGATCCCTCTTCGACAGGCGGGGAGCTGTTTTTT. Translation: CATSDPSSTGGELFF.

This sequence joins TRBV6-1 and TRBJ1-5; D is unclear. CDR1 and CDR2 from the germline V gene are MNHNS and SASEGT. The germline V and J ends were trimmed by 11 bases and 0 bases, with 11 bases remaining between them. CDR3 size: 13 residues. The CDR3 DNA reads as TGTGCCGGAGCACAGAATAGCAATCAGCCCCAGCATTTT. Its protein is CAGAQNSNQPQHF.

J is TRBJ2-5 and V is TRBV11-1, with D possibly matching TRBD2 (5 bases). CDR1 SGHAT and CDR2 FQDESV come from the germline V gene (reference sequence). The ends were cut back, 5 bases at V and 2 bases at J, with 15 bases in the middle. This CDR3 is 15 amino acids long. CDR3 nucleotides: TGTGCCAGCAGCCCAACCCGGACTTTTCAAGAGACCCAGTACTTC. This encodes CASSPTRTFQETQYF.

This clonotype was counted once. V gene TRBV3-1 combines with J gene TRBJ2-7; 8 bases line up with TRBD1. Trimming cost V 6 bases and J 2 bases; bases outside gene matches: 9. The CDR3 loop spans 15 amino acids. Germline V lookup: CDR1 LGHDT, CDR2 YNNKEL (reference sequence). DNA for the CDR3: TGTGCCAGCAGTCATGGCGACAGGGGACCCTACGAGCAGTACTTC. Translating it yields CASSHGDRGPYEQYF.

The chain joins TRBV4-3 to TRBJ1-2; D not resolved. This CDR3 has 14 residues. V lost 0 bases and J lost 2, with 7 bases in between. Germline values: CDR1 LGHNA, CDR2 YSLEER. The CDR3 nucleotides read TGCGCCAGCAGCCAAGACAGGTTAAACTATGGCTACACCTTC. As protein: CASSQDRLNYGYTF.

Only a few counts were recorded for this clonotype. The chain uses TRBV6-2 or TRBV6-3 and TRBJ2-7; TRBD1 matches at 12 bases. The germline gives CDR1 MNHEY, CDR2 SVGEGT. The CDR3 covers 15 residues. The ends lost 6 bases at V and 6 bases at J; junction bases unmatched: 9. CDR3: CASRSRDRGPREQYF. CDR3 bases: TGTGCCAGCAGAAGCCGGGACAGGGGGCCACGCGAGCAGTACTTC.

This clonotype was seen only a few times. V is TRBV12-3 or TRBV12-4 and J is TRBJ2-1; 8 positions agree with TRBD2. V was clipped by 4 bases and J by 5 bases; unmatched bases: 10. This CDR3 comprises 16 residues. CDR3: CASSSARLAQNNEQFF. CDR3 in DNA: TGTGCCAGCAGTTCCGCTCGACTAGCGCAGAACAATGAGCAGTTCTTC.

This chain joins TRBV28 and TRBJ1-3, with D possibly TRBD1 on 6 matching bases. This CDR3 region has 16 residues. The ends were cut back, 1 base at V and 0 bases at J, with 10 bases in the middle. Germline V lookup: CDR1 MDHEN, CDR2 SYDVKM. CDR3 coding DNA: TGTGCCAGCAGTTTATATCGGGGGCTCTCTGGAAACACCATATATTTT. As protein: CASSLYRGLSGNTIYF.

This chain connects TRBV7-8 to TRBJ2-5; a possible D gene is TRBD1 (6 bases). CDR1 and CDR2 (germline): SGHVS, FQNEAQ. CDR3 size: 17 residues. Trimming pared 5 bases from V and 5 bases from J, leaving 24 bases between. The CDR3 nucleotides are TGTGCCAGCAGCCTACCCCTGGGGGCTGACCCCAGCGAGACCCAGTACTTC. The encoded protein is CASSLPLGADPSETQYF.

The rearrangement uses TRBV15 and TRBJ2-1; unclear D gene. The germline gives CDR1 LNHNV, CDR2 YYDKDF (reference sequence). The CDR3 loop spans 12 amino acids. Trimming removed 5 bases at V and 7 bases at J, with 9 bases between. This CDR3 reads CATSFISNEQFF. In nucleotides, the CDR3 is TGTGCCACCAGCTTCATATCAAATGAGCAGTTCTTC. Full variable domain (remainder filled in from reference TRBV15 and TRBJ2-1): DAMVIQNPRYQVTQFGKPVTLSCSQTLNHNVMYWYQQKSSQAPKLLFHYYDKDFNNEADTPDNFQSRRPNTSFCFLDIRSPGLGDTAMYLCATSFISNEQFFGPGTRLTVL.

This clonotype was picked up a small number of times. The CDR3 here is CASSLGWRGQLNGYTF. CDR3 nucleotide sequence: TGTGCCAGCAGCTTAGGTTGGCGTGGACAGCTAAATGGCTACACCTTC. The chain recombines TRBV7-3 with TRBJ1-2, with TRBD1 as a possible D gene (6 bases). Trimming took off 2 bases at V and 6 bases at J, with 19 bases between the two ends. CDR1 and CDR2 from the germline V gene are SGHTA and FQGTGA. This CDR3 spans 16 amino acids.